The following is a T cell receptor beta chain sequence with its context. This sample was included in a study of blood T cell repertoires in COVID-19. In the original workflow: Estimation of nucleated cell counts was performed using reference gene primer amplification. Produced via immunoSEQ multiplex PCR; TCRdb's table is partial and in-frame only. Clone size and the V and J calls come from that table; the DNA yielded D and trimming. The sample lists around 180,000 clones; approximately 90% were seen once. The CDR3 has 15 residues. Trimming shortened V by 0 bases and J by 8 bases, and 13 bases separated the two germline ends. From germline, CDR1 is MGHDK and CDR2 SYGVNS.

This TCR derives from a man aged 60 to 75 with acute or convalescent COVID-19. V gene TRBV25-1 combines with J gene TRBJ1-4, with D possibly TRBD1 on 6 matching bases. Input material: peripheral blood. The CDR3 coding sequence is TGTGCCAGCAGTGAATATACACAGGGTGTAGAAAAACTGTTTTTT. It codes for CASSEYTQGVEKLFF.